The clone carrying this TCR beta chain was found many times. Its matching antigen is unknown. Germline assignment: CDR1 SGHTA and CDR2 FQGNSA. The CDR3 loop spans 16 amino acids. The V and J ends lost 7 bases and 1 base, in that order; junction bases with no gene match: 10. The record originates from a study of type 1 regulatory T cells. Study summary: This in vitro CD4 product, T-allo10, is enriched for Tr1 cells and alloantigen-specific.

TCRdb analysed the reads with MiXCR anew, one entry per CDR3 protein. This table holds tens of thousands of distinct CDR3 sequences, around 21% found once. Study results and limitations: Tr1 cells had a more restricted TCR repertoire than non-Tr1 cells.

The sequenced sample was cultured type 1 regulatory T (Tr1) cells, either the whole culture or a sorted fraction (not recorded which). The chain combines TRBV7-2 with TRBJ2-3; 8 bases are shared with TRBD2. The receptor comes from a human donor in good health. The CDR3 protein is CASTLAGLGGTDTQYF. The DNA for the CDR3 is TGTGCCAGCACATTAGCGGGGTTAGGGGGCACAGATACGCAGTATTTT.